This T cell receptor beta chain is from a study of response to subunit inactivated influenza vaccine. Study-wide findings and caveats: T cells newly recruited by each seasonal influenza vaccination are few, the authors suggested.

The table lists this clonotype with many counts. Its antigen is currently unknown. TCRdb processed the RT-PCR reads anew with MiXCR; each CDR3 protein has one entry. In the table there are roughly 670,000 distinct CDR3 sequences, about 14% of which are singletons. The junction had 5 bases not matched to a gene; V was cut back by 6 bases and J by 3 bases. CDR1 SGHAT and CDR2 FQNNGV come from the germline V gene. The CDR3 consists of 15 residues. This TCR was sampled from a man aged 45-60 years who received an inactivated influenza vaccine. The specimen comprised PBMCs from blood, sampled 14 days before vaccination. The chain uses TRBV11-2 and TRBJ2-1; 10 positions match TRBD1. The CDR3 loop reads CASRAGTGDYNEQFF. DNA for the CDR3: TGTGCCAGCAGAGCCGGGACAGGGGACTACAATGAGCAGTTCTTC.